The T cell receptor (beta chain) under discussion was sequenced for a study of tumor and adjacent non-tumor tissue in lung cancer. Overall study context: The cohort had 12 to 13 adenocarcinoma, a couple of squamous cell and 1 small cell patients. Patients were aged 31 to 76, ten or so men and about five women, stage I to III.

Three rounds of nested PCR, following a modified ARM-PCR protocol, produced the TCRbeta library. TCRdb ran MiXCR on the multiplex PCR reads and lists one entry per CDR3 protein. The sample lists 120,000 or so distinct CDR3 sequences, 60% to 70% occurring once. This clonotype turned up a few times. What it binds is not known. Since no conserved phenylalanine or tryptophan closes the CDR3, a read error is the likely cause. No cell sorting was done before RNA was extracted from the tissue. Study-level results: TCR diversity was significantly greater in tumor than normal lung tissue. Tumor repertoires had a smaller top 100 clone share than normal lung.

This CDR3 spans 14 amino acids. CDR1 is SQVTM and CDR2 is ANQGSEA in the germline V gene. The chain carries TRBV29-1 and TRBJ2-3; a possible D gene is TRBD2 (5 bases). The TCR originated in a man younger than 45 with non-small cell lung cancer. Material: lung tumor tissue. For the CDR3, the DNA is TGTAGCGCCCTGAACCAGCGGTTCACAGATACGCAGTATCTT. This gives the protein CSALNQRFTDTQYL.